This T cell receptor (beta chain) is drawn from a study of CD8 T cells in Susac syndrome. In this sample, this clonotype turned up once. The CDR3 contains 16 residues. The germline V gene encodes CDR1 DFQATT and CDR2 SNEGSKA (reference sequence). The V end lost 3 bases, the J end lost 3 bases, and 17 bases lay between the germline ends. The T cells that were sequenced for TCR beta were CD8+ and CD4+ cells from blood. cDNA came from roughly 0.53 to 1 ug RNA primed by random hexamers. TCRdb recomputed calls from the immunoSEQ multiplex PCR reads with MiXCR, one row per CDR3 protein. The sample has more than 200,000 distinct CDR3 sequences; approximately 92% are singletons.

The sequencing sample was made of CD4+ T cells from PBMCs. This receptor was obtained from a human donor with multiple sclerosis. The rearrangement joins TRBV20-1 to TRBJ1-4; D unclear. The CDR3, as DNA: TGCAGTGCTAGGCAACGCTTCGGGCTCCCTAATGAAAAACTGTTTTTT. It is translated as CSARQRFGLPNEKLFF.